This note documents a single T cell receptor beta chain sequence. Its specificity is not known. The PCR used 60 Vbeta and 13 Jbeta primers. Clones were read by immunoSEQ multiplex PCR, and TCRdb kept only the in-frame ones, dropping some. Across more than 95,000 clones, the top ten clones capture 3.5% of the sample. The sample comes from a study of cytomegalovirus exposure and HLA in healthy donors. Study observations and caveats: In a later analysis, TCR beta V- and J-gene trimming was associated with a missense DCLRE1C variant.

J gave up 1 base and V 5 bases, and 7 bases lay outside the gene matches. Germline values: CDR1 SGHVS, CDR2 FNYEAQ. The CDR3 spans 16 residues. Specimen: PBMCs. The gene calls are TRBV7-6 and TRBJ2-3; 9 bases agree with TRBD2. The source of this sequence is a man in his forties in good health and CMV-seronegative. CDR3: CASSPGRTSGTDTQYF. Written as DNA, the CDR3 is TGTGCCAGCAGCCCGGGTAGGACTAGCGGCACAGATACGCAGTATTTT.